Listed below are T cell receptor beta chains from one sample, sequenced in a study of CD8+ T cells in alopecia areata. The protocol was immunoSEQ multiplex PCR, while the TCRdb copy is restricted to in-frame clones and leaves out a portion. The sample includes 150,000 to 200,000 clones, under 70% of them seen just once. The specimen was CD4+ T cells sorted from blood, collected at week 4, from a patient treated with tofacitinib. Receptor source: a human donor with alopecia areata. CDR3s include the opening cysteine and the closing phenylalanine or tryptophan. A D gene is named only where the DNA matches it firmly. Some rows have no size entry. The others give once, few or many, or a class for an expanded clone.

J | length | D | V | size | CDR3 | DNA
TRBJ1-6 | 14 | NA | TRBV25-1 | NA | CASMEGAYNSPLHF | TGTGCCAGCATGGAGGGCGCCTATAATTCACCCCTCCACTTT
TRBJ2-5 | 12 | NA | TRBV6-1 | NA | CASSLVQETQYF | TGTGCCAGCAGTCTCGTCCAAGAGACCCAGTACTTC
TRBJ1-3 | 15 | NA | TRBV7-9 | NA | CASSQRGVSGNTIYF | TGTGCCAGCAGCCAGCGGGGGGTCTCTGGAAACACCATATATTTT
TRBJ2-6 | 14 | TRBD1 | TRBV30 | few | CAWKTGAGANVLTF | TGTGCCTGGAAAACAGGGGCCGGGGCCAACGTCCTGACTTTC
TRBJ1-1 | 13 | NA | TRBV19 | NA | CASSSPPGSEAFF | TGTGCCAGTAGTTCCCCTCCTGGAAGTGAAGCTTTCTTT
TRBJ2-1 | 17 | TRBD1 | TRBV29-1 | few | CSGTDLTGSSSYNEQFF | TGCAGCGGAACAGATCTGACAGGGTCCAGCTCCTACAATGAGCAGTTCTTC
TRBJ2-4 | 14 | NA | TRBV11-2 | NA | CASSPRGSKNIQYF | TGTGCCAGCAGCCCCCGGGGTAGCAAAAACATTCAGTACTTC
TRBJ1-2 | 13 | TRBD1 | TRBV30 | NA | CAWTTGDNYGYTF | TGTGCCTGGACGACAGGGGATAACTATGGCTACACCTTC
TRBJ1-3 | 14 | TRBD1 | TRBV30 | NA | CAWSAGQPANTIYF | TGTGCCTGGAGTGCGGGACAGCCAGCAAACACCATATATTTT
TRBJ2-2 | 16 | TRBD2 | TRBV5-1 | NA | CASSFSPGGLTGELFF | TGCGCCAGCAGCTTCTCACCGGGGGGGCTCACCGGGGAGCTGTTTTTT
TRBJ1-4 | 11 | NA | TRBV30 | once | CAWMAGGKLFF | TGTGCCTGGATGGCCGGGGGAAAACTGTTTTTT
TRBJ2-3 | 17 | NA | TRBV7-2 | NA | CASSLNRGLFERDTQYF | TGTGCCAGCAGCCTTAACAGGGGACTATTCGAACGAGATACGCAGTATTTT
TRBJ2-7 | 13 | TRBD1 | TRBV25-1 | NA | CASSFDRGGAQYF | TGTGCCAGCAGTTTCGACAGGGGGGGCGCGCAGTACTTC
TRBJ1-2 | 11 | NA | TRBV2 | NA | CASSEGGGYTF | TGTGCCAGCAGTGAGGGGGGCGGCTACACCTTC
TRBJ2-6 | 15 | NA | TRBV9 | once | CASSVAGSGANVLTF | TGTGCCAGCAGCGTAGCGGGCTCTGGGGCCAACGTCCTGACTTTC
TRBJ1-1 | 11 | NA | TRBV18 | NA | CASSPGHEAFF | TGTGCCAGCTCACCAGGACATGAGGCTTTCTTT
TRBJ1-2 | 15 | TRBD1 | TRBV15 | NA | CATSTPTGPIYGYTF | TGTGCCACCAGCACCCCGACAGGGCCCATCTATGGCTACACCTTC
TRBJ1-1 | 12 | NA | TRBV27 | once | CASSLSGGKAFF | TGTGCCAGCAGTTTATCGGGGGGGAAAGCTTTCTTT
TRBJ2-7 | 13 | NA | TRBV13 | NA | CASSLYSLGRQYF | TGTGCCAGCAGCTTATACTCTCTGGGACGCCAGTACTTC
TRBJ2-7 | 14 | NA | TRBV4-1 | NA | CASSQGRSSYEQYF | TGCGCCAGCAGCCAGGGACGGAGCTCCTACGAGCAGTACTTC
TRBJ2-3 | 15 | NA | TRBV7-9 | NA | CASSLDGASTDTQYF | TGTGCCAGCAGCTTGGACGGGGCCAGCACAGATACGCAGTATTTT
TRBJ2-1 | 13 | NA | TRBV28 | NA | CASSLDTYNEQFF | TGTGCCAGCAGTTTGGACACTTACAATGAGCAGTTCTTC
TRBJ1-5 | 13 | NA | TRBV30 | NA | CAWSSQGNQPQHF | TGTGCCTGGAGTTCACAGGGTAATCAGCCCCAGCATTTT
TRBJ2-5 | 13 | NA | TRBV11-1 | NA | CASSFKRWETQYF | TGTGCCAGCAGCTTCAAGCGTTGGGAGACCCAGTACTTC
TRBJ2-5 | 15 | TRBD2 | TRBV27 | NA | CASSPLAGDQETQYF | TGTGCCAGCAGTCCGCTAGCGGGGGACCAAGAGACCCAGTACTTC
TRBJ2-7 | 12 | NA | TRBV5-1 | few | CASSLGGYEQYF | TGCGCCAGCAGCTTGGGTGGCTACGAGCAGTACTTC
TRBJ2-5 | 16 | NA | TRBV9 | NA | CASSAPFGEPKETQYF | TGTGCCAGCAGCGCCCCTTTCGGAGAGCCGAAAGAGACCCAGTACTTC
TRBJ2-7 | 12 | NA | TRBV10-3 | few | CAISELGDEQYF | TGTGCCATCAGTGAGCTGGGGGACGAGCAGTACTTC
TRBJ1-5 | 14 | NA | TRBV6-6 | NA | CASSRGRPEQPQHF | TGTGCCAGCAGTCGGGGGCGGCCGGAACAGCCCCAGCATTTT
TRBJ2-2 | 14 | NA | TRBV7-9 | few | CASSTYSDTGELFF | TGTGCCAGCAGCACCTACTCGGACACCGGGGAGCTGTTTTTT
TRBJ1-6 | 18 | TRBD1 | TRBV27 | NA | CASAGQAVPGFRNSPLHF | TGTGCCTCGGCCGGACAGGCGGTCCCGGGGTTTAGAAATTCACCCCTCCACTTT
TRBJ2-3 | 11 | NA | TRBV20-1 | NA | CSASLGDTQYF | TGCAGTGCTAGTTTGGGAGATACGCAGTATTTT
TRBJ1-2 | 12 | TRBD1 | TRBV28 | few | CASSLTGYGYTF | TGTGCCAGCAGTTTGACAGGGTATGGCTACACCTTC
TRBJ1-4 | 17 | NA | TRBV14 | few | CASSQATYGALMRKLFF | TGTGCCAGCAGCCAAGCAACTTACGGGGCCTTAATGAGGAAACTGTTTTTT
TRBJ1-1 | 13 | NA | TRBV15 | NA | CATSRDPARRAFF | TGTGCCACCAGCAGAGATCCGGCCCGGAGGGCTTTCTTT
TRBJ1-1 | 15 | NA | TRBV30 | NA | CAWSVARGRMTEAFF | TGTGCCTGGAGTGTAGCTCGGGGCAGGATGACTGAAGCTTTCTTT
TRBJ2-1 | 16 | TRBD2 | TRBV5-1 | few | CASSPAGGRSYNEQFF | TGCGCCAGCAGCCCAGCGGGGGGCCGTTCCTACAATGAGCAGTTCTTC
TRBJ1-5 | 15 | NA | TRBV5-6 | NA | CASSLRAGAGQPQHF | TGTGCCAGCAGCCTACGAGCGGGGGCAGGTCAGCCCCAGCATTTT
TRBJ2-7 | 13 | NA | TRBV19 | few | CASRRTDTYEQYF | TGTGCCAGTAGAAGGACAGATACCTACGAGCAGTACTTC
TRBJ1-2 | 11 | NA | TRBV29-1 | NA | CSVLSDYGYTF | TGCAGCGTCCTGTCGGACTATGGCTACACCTTC
TRBJ2-2 | 12 | NA | TRBV30 | NA | CALPLRPGELFF | TGTGCCCTGCCACTGAGGCCCGGGGAGCTGTTTTTT
TRBJ1-5 | 13 | NA | TRBV5-1 | NA | CASSLAGDQPQHF | TGCGCCAGCAGCCTGGCAGGGGATCAGCCCCAGCATTTT
TRBJ1-6 | 14 | NA | TRBV13 | NA | CASSPGTTNSPLHF | TGTGCCAGCAGTCCCGGGACAACGAATTCACCCCTCCACTTT
TRBJ2-7 | 14 | TRBD1 | TRBV29-1 | NA | CSASRGTGVYEQYF | TGCAGCGCCTCGAGGGGGACAGGGGTGTACGAGCAGTACTTC
TRBJ1-2 | 14 | NA | TRBV29-1 | NA | CSAYRAGDSYGYTF | TGCAGCGCCTACAGGGCCGGCGATAGCTATGGCTACACCTTC
TRBJ2-7 | 12 | TRBD1 | TRBV29-1 | few | CSVSRGLYEQYF | TGCAGCGTGTCCAGGGGGCTCTACGAGCAGTACTTC
TRBJ1-5 | 13 | NA | TRBV18 | NA | CASSPASNQPQHF | TGTGCCAGCTCACCAGCTAGCAATCAGCCCCAGCATTTT